The 5 T cell receptor beta chains presented below share a single source sample, sequenced in a study of blood T cell repertoires in COVID-19. Generated by immunoSEQ multiplex PCR, the TCRdb table keeps only in-frame clones and is missing some. The sample yields 140,000 or so clones, about 90% seen once. The sample consisted of PBMCs or T cells enriched from blood (not recorded which). Source of these receptors: a man aged 60-69 years who had recovered from COVID-19.

The chain is built from TRBV15 and TRBJ1-6, with unresolved D. The germline gives CDR1 LNHNV, CDR2 YYDKDF (reference sequence). This CDR3 has 14 amino acids. V lost 1 base and J 7 bases, leaving 8 bases between the germline ends. This CDR3 reads CATSRAVPNSPLHF. The CDR3 nucleotides are TGTGCCACCAGCAGAGCGGTCCCAAATTCACCCCTCCACTTT.

J is TRBJ2-7 and V is TRBV30, with 8 bases that match TRBD2. The CDR3 covers 13 residues. V gave up 2 bases and J gave up 7 bases; unmatched junction bases: 7. Germline CDR1 reads GTSNPN; CDR2 reads SVGIG (reference sequence). The CDR3 DNA is TGTGCCTGGAGTCGACACGGGAGGGGAGAGCAGTACTTC. Its protein product is CAWSRHGRGEQYF.

This sequence joins TRBV6-5 and TRBJ1-2; D gene ambiguous. The CDR3 runs to 11 residues. Trimming removed 6 bases from V and 7 bases from J, with 9 bases in between. Per the germline V gene, CDR1 is MNHEY and CDR2 is SVGAGI. The CDR3 sequence is CASRSGSGYTF. The CDR3 DNA is TGTGCCAGCAGGTCGGGGAGTGGCTACACCTTC.

A note on this clone: The same CDR3 also results from other DNA sequences found in this sample. The chain recombines TRBV9 with TRBJ1-1; D unclear. The V and J ends lost 0 bases and 1 base respectively, with 7 bases between them. Germline CDR1 SGDLS, CDR2 YYNGEE. This CDR3 is 14 amino acids long. The CDR3, as DNA: TGTGCCAGCAGCGTAGTTGGCGGGAACACTGAAGCTTTCTTT. Translation gives CASSVVGGNTEAFF.

The chain employs TRBV18 and TRBJ2-4, with 8 nucleotides matching TRBD1. J was trimmed by 6 bases and V by 2 bases; bases with no gene match: 3. The CDR3 is made up of 14 amino acids. The germline gives CDR1 KGHSH, CDR2 LQKENI. CDR3 in amino acids: CASSPGQGGNIQYF. The CDR3 DNA follows: TGTGCCAGCTCACCAGGACAGGGCGGAAACATTCAGTACTTC.